This T cell receptor beta chain was observed in a study of cytomegalovirus exposure and HLA in healthy donors. Study findings and constraints: Most of the TCR beta V segments (in an earlier analysis) were productive either about 87% or about 30% of the time. Most of the CMV-associated TCR beta chains (in a later analysis) appeared to be HLA-restricted. Only CMV serostatus was available as immune exposure information. TCR beta chain V- and J-gene trimming was linked, in a later analysis, to a missense variant in DCLRE1C.

Details on this clone: The antigen is undetermined.

Researchers ran the PCR with 60 Vbeta and 13 Jbeta primers. Sequencing was performed with immunoSEQ multiplex PCR; in TCRdb, only in-frame clones are kept and a portion is missing. The data contain about 130,000 clones, approximately 85% of them singletons. Trimming removed 0 bases from V and 0 bases from J, with 15 bases in between. The CDR3 has 16 amino acids. Germline assignment: CDR1 SQVTM and CDR2 ANQGSEA. This clonotype was obtained from a young woman in good health and CMV-seropositive. Source material: PBMCs. The chain carries TRBV29-1 and TRBJ2-7; D is perhaps TRBD2 (5 bases). In DNA form, the CDR3 reads TGCAGCGTTGAAGAAAGTCGAGGGTTTAGCTCCTACGAGCAGTACTTC. The encoded protein is CSVEESRGFSSYEQYF.